The source of this T cell receptor (beta chain) is a study of blood T cell repertoires in COVID-19. Method: immunoSEQ multiplex PCR; TCRdb's copy keeps in-frame clones and lacks some. Of about 35,000 clones listed, 87% are singletons. The CDR3 contains 15 residues. The chain is built from TRBV21-1 and TRBJ2-7; no DNA check was done on the table's D call, TRBD2. TRBV21-1 constitutes a pseudogene. The specimen sequenced was peripheral blood. This receptor was identified in a man aged 80 or over with active COVID-19. The CDR3 region has the DNA TGTGCCAGCAGCAAAAACGGCGGCAGCTCCTACGAGCAGTACTTC. Translating it yields CASSKNGGSSYEQYF.